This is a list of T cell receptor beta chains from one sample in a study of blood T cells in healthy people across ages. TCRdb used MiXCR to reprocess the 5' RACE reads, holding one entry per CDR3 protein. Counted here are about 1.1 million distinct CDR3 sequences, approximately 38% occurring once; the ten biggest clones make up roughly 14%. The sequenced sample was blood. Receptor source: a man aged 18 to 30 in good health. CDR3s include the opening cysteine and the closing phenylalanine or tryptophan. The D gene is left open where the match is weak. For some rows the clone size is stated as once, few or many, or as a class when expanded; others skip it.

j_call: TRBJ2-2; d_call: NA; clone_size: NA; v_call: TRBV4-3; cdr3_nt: TGCGCCAGCAGCCAAAGTAAGGCCGGGGAGCTGTTTTTT; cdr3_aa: CASSQSKAGELFF
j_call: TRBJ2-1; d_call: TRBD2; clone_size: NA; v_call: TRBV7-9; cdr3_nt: TGTGCCAGCAGCCCAGCGGGGGCGCACTACAATGAGCAGTTCTTC; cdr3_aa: CASSPAGAHYNEQFF
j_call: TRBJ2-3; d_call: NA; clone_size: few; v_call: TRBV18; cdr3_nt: TGTGCCAGCTCACCCAACCACGACGTGGATACGCAGTATTTT; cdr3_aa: CASSPNHDVDTQYF
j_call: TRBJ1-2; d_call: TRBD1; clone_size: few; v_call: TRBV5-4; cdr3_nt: TGTGCCAGCAGCCTGGACGGACAGGATGGCTACACCTTC; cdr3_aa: CASSLDGQDGYTF
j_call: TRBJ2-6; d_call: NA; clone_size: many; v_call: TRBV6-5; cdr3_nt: TGTGCCAGCAGCAGCGGACGTTTATCGCGCTCTGGGGCCAACGTCCTGACTTTC; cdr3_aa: CASSSGRLSRSGANVLTF
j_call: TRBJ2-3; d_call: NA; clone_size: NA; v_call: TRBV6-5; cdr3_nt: TGTGCCAGCAGTAGGACTTTTGATACGCAGTATTTT; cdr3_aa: CASSRTFDTQYF
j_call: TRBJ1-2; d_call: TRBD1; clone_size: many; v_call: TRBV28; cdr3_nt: TGTGCCAGCAGTTTATCGGGACAGGGAAACTATGGCTACACCTTC; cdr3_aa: CASSLSGQGNYGYTF
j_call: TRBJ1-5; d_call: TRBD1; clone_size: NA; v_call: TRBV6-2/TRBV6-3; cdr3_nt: TGTGCCAGCAGTTATACAGGGGGCGGTCAGCCCCAGCATTTT; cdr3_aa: CASSYTGGGQPQHF
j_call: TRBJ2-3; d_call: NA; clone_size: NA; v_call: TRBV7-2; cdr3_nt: TGTGCCAGCAGCTATGGACTGGGCACAAGCGAAGATACGCAGTATTTT; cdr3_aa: CASSYGLGTSEDTQYF
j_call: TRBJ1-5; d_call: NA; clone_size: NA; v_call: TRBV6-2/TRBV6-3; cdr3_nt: TGTGCCAGCAGTTACACCAATCAGCCCCAGCATTTT; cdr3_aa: CASSYTNQPQHF
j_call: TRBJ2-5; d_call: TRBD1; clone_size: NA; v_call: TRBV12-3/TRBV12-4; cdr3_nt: TGTGCCTGCAGTTCCCCGGGACAGGGATACGGGCAGTACTTC; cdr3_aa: CACSSPGQGYGQYF
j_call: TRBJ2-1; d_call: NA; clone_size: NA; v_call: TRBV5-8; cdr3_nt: TGTGCCAGCAGTCCCGACAGCTTACGGGAGCAGTTCTTC; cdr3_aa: CASSPDSLREQFF
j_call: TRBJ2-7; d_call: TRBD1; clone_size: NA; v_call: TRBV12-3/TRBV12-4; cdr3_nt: TGTGCCAGCAGTATCCGGGACAGCTCCAACAATGAGCAGTACTTC; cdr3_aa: CASSIRDSSNNEQYF
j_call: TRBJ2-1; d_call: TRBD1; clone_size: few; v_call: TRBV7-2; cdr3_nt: TGTGCCAGCAGCTCCCGATTGTCCGGACAGGGGGGCAATGAGCAGTTCTTC; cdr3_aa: CASSSRLSGQGGNEQFF
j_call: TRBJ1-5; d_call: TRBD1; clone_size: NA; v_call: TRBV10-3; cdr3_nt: TGTGCCGCCGGGACAGCGTATAGCAATCAGCCCCAGCATTTT; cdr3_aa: CAAGTAYSNQPQHF
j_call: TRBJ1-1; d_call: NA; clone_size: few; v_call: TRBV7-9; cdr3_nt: TGTGCTGCGGGCCAGACAGAGAACACTGAAGCTTTCTTT; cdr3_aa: CAAGQTENTEAFF
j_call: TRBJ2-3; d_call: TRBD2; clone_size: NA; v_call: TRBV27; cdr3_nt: TGTGCCAGCAGTTTATCGGGGAGGGGCACAGATACGCAGTATTTT; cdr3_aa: CASSLSGRGTDTQYF
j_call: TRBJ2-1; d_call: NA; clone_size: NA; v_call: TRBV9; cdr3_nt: TGTGCCAGCAGCGTAGAGGGGATAGCCTACAATGAGCAGTTCTTC; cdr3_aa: CASSVEGIAYNEQFF
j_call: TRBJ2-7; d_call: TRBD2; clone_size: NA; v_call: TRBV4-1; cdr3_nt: TGCGCCAGCAGCCAAGAACCTAGCGGGGGAACCTACGAGCAGTACTTC; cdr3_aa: CASSQEPSGGTYEQYF
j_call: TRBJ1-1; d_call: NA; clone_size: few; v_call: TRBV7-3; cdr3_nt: TGTGCCAGCAGCACTCGGACAACCGACACTGAAGCTTTCTTT; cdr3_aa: CASSTRTTDTEAFF
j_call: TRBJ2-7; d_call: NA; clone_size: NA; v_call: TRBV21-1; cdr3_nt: TGTGCCAGCAGCTCGGGAGGCTTTTTGAGCTCCTACAATGAGCAGTACTTC; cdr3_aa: CASSSGGFLSSYNEQYF
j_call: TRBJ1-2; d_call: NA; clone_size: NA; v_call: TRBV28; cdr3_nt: TGTGCCGGCAGTTTCGGGGGTAACTATGGCTACACCTTC; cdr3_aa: CAGSFGGNYGYTF
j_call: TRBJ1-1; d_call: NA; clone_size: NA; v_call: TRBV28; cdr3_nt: TGTGCCAGTGTCTCATCATTTACAAGTCGTGCTGAAGCTTTCTTT; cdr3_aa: CASVSSFTSRAEAFF
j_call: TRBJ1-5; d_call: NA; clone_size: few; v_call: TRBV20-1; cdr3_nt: TGCAGTGCTAGAGATACGGGAGGAAACAATCAGCCCCAGCATTTT; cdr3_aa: CSARDTGGNNQPQHF
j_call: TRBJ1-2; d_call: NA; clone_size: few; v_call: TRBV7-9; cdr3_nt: TGTGCCAGCAGCTTAGCCAACTCTGGCTACACCTTC; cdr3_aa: CASSLANSGYTF
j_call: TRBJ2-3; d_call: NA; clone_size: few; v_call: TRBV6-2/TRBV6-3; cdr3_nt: TGTGCCAGCAGTTACGGGGGTCCAGATACGCAGTATTTT; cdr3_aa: CASSYGGPDTQYF
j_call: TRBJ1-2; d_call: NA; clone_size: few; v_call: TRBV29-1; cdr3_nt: TGCAGCGTTGAAGCCCAGGGAGGTGGCTACACCTTC; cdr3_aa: CSVEAQGGGYTF
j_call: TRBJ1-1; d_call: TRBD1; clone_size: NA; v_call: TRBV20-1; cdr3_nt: TGCAGTGCTTCAAATCAGGGGGTGAACACTGAAGCTTTCTTT; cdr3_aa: CSASNQGVNTEAFF
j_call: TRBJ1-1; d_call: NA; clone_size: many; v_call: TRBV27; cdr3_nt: TGTGCCAGCAGTTTATCGTTGAACACTGAAGCTTTCTTT; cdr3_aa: CASSLSLNTEAFF
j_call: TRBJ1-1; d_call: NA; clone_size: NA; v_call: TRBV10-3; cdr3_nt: TGTGCCATCAGTGAGTCCAACAGCTTAGTATCGAACACTGAAGCTTTCTTT; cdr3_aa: CAISESNSLVSNTEAFF
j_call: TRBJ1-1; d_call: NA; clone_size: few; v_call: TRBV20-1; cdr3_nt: TGCAGTGCTAGTTTTGGGGACACTGAAGCTTTCTTT; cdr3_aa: CSASFGDTEAFF
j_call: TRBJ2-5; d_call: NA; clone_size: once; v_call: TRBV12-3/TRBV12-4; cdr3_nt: TGTGCCAGCAGTTCCGGGGTGGTTAAAGAGACCCAGTACTTC; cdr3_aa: CASSSGVVKETQYF
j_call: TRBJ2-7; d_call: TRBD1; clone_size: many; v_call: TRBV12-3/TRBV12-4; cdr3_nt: TGTGCCAGCAGTTTAGGTCCCGACAGGGGATGCGAGCAGTACTTC; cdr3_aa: CASSLGPDRGCEQYF
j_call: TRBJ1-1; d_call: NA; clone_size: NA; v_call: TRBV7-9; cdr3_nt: TGTGCCAGCAGAGAGACGGAGAACACTGAAGCTTTCTTT; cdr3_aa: CASRETENTEAFF
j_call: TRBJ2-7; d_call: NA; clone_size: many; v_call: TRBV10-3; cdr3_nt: TGTGCCATCAGTGAGTCCCTAGAATTCTACGAGCAGTACTTC; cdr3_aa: CAISESLEFYEQYF
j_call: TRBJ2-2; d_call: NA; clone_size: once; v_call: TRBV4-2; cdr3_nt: TGTGCCAGCAGCCAAGTGGTAGGAAGCGGGGAGCTGTTTTTT; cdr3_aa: CASSQVVGSGELFF
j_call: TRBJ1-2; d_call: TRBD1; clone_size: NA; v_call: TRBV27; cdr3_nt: TGTGCCAGCAGTTTATTCGGGACAGGGGGAGTTCCGGGCTACACCTTC; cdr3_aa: CASSLFGTGGVPGYTF
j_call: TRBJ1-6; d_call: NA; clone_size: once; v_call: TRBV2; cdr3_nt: TGTGCCAGCATCGGGGGATCATATAATTCACCCCTCCAATTT; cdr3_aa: CASIGGSYNSPLQF
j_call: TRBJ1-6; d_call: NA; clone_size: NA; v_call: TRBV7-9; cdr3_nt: TGTGCCAGCAGCCAACAACAGGGCTCACCCCCCCACTTT; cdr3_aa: CASSQQQGSPPHF
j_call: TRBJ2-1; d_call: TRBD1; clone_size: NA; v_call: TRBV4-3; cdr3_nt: TGCGCCAGCAGCCAAAACGGACAGGGAAGATGGAATGAGCAGTTCTTC; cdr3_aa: CASSQNGQGRWNEQFF
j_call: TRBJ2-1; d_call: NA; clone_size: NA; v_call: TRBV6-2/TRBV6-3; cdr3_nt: TGTGCCAGCAGTTACTCTAGACGGATGGGTATAGATGAGCAGTTCTTC; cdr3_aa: CASSYSRRMGIDEQFF
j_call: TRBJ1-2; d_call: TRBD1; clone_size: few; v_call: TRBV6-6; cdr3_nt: TGTGCCAGCAGTTCTCCCGGACAGGCGGTAAACTATGGCTACACCTTC; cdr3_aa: CASSSPGQAVNYGYTF
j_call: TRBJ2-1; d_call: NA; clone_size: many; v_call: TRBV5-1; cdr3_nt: TGCGCCAGCAGCTCACAGGGTTTAAAGGTTAGCAATGAGCAGTTCTTC; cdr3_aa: CASSSQGLKVSNEQFF
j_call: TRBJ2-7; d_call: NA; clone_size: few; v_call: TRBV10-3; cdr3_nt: TGTGCCATCAGTGCGACACCCTCCTACGAGCAGTACTTC; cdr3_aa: CAISATPSYEQYF
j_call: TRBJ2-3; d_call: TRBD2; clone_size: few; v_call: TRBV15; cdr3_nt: TGTGCCACCAGCAGGGAGGTCGCTAGCGGGGTTCTAGATACGCAGTATTTT; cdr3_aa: CATSREVASGVLDTQYF
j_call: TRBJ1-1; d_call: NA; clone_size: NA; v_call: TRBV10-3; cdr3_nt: TGTGCCATCAGTGAGTCCCTGATTGAAGCTTTCTTT; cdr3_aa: CAISESLIEAFF
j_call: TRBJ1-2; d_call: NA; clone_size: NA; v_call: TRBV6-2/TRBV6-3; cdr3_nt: TGTGCCAGCAGATACGACAGTAACTATGGCTGCACCTTC; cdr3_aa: CASRYDSNYGCTF
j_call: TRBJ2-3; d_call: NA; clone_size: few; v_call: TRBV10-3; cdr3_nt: TGTGCCATCAGTGAGTCTATGAGGGGCAACGATACGCAGTATTTT; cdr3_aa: CAISESMRGNDTQYF
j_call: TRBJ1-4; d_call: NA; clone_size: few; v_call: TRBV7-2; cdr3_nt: TGTGCCAGCAGCTTACGGGCGCCAACTAATGAAAAACTGTTTTTT; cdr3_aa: CASSLRAPTNEKLFF
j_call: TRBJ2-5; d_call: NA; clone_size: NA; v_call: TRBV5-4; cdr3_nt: TGTGCCAGCAGCTTGGTGGGGACCAAAGAGACCCAGTACTTC; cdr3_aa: CASSLVGTKETQYF
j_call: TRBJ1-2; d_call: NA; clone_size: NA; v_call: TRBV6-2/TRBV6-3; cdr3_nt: TGTGCCAGCAGCAACACGGCCACCTATGGCTACACCTTC; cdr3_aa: CASSNTATYGYTF
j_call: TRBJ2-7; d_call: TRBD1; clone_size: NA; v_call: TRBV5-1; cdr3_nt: TGCGCCAGCAGCCCACCGGGACAGGGGTTACACGAGCAGTACTTC; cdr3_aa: CASSPPGQGLHEQYF
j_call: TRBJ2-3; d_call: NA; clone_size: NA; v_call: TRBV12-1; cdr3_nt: TGTGCCAGCAGCTTTGTCCCAGTTACAGATACGCAGTATTTT; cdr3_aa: CASSFVPVTDTQYF
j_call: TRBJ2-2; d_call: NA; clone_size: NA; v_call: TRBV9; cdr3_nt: TGTGCCAGCAGCGTAGCACTCCCAACCGGGGAGCTGTTTTTT; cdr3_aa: CASSVALPTGELFF
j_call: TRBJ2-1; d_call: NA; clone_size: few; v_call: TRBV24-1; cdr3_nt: TGTGCCACCAGTGATTCCCCGTCAAATGAGCAGTTCTTC; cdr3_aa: CATSDSPSNEQFF
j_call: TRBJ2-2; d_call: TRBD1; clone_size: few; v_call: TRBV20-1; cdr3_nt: TGCAGTGCTAGAGCGTACACACAGGGGCTAACCGGGGAGCTGTTTTTT; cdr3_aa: CSARAYTQGLTGELFF
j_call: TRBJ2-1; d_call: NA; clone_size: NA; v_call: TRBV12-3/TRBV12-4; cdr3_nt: TGTGCCAGCAGTTCTACATGGGGGGCGGGTGAGCAGTTCTTC; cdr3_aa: CASSSTWGAGEQFF